Below, 20 T cell receptor beta chains from the same sample are listed, as sequenced in a study of regulatory T cells in long-lasting Graves disease. Arm-PCR of CDR3 regions and iRepertoire HTBI primers were used to build TCR beta libraries. Via MiXCR, TCRdb re-called the multiplex PCR reads, giving one row per CDR3 protein. The repertoire holds 500,000 or so distinct CDR3 sequences, with 15% to 20% as singletons. The time point: newly diagnosed GD, antithyroid drugs for less than 3 months. Following extraction of RNA from PBMCs, that RNA was used to make the TCR library. These data are also associated with another study on T cells in Graves' hyperthyroidism and ophthalmopathy.

This specimen consisted of peripheral blood mononuclear cells (PBMCs), obtained at new diagnosis, from a patient treated with antithyroid drugs. The origin of the receptors is a man aged 40-49 years with Graves disease.

This clonotype was counted a few times. This sequence joins TRBV9 and TRBJ1-2, with D uncertain. Germline V gene lookup returns CDR1 SGDLS and CDR2 YYNGEE. Trimming pared 0 bases from V and 7 bases from J, leaving 19 bases between. CDR3 length: 16 amino acids. CDR3 amino acids: CASSVALNSALGGYTF. The CDR3 DNA follows: TGTGCCAGCAGCGTAGCCCTGAACAGCGCTCTGGGTGGCTACACCTTC.

At least ten counts were recorded for this clonotype. The chain links TRBV2 to TRBJ2-4; D is ambiguous. This CDR3 region has 14 residues. Germline CDR1 reads SNHLY; CDR2 reads FYNNEI. Trimming stripped 1 base from V and 9 bases from J, with 13 bases between. CDR3 protein: CASSEDSLVVIQYF. The CDR3 bases are TGTGCCAGCAGTGAAGATTCTTTGGTGGTCATTCAGTACTTC.

This clonotype was observed a few times. V is TRBV19 and J is TRBJ2-2; TRBD2 matches 13 bases. This CDR3 has 17 residues. From germline, CDR1 is LNHDA and CDR2 SQIVND (reference sequence). J gave up 6 bases and V 4 bases, and 8 bases lay outside the gene matches. CDR3 sequence (DNA): TGTGCCAGTAGTAGGCGGGGGACTAGCGGGAATTCCGGGGAGCTGTTTTTT. The encoded protein is CASSRRGTSGNSGELFF.

This clonotype has at least ten counts. This chain joins TRBV30 and TRBJ1-2; unclear D gene. The germline gives CDR1 GTSNPN, CDR2 SVGIG (reference sequence). CDR3 length: 15 residues. The ends were cut back, 0 bases at V and 0 bases at J, with 11 bases in the middle. In DNA form, the CDR3 reads TGTGCCTGGAGTGTAGGGAACAGAGCTAACTATGGCTACACCTTC. This sequence encodes CAWSVGNRANYGYTF.

A word on this clonotype: This may come from a read error, since a much larger clone is one base off. J is TRBJ2-1 and V is TRBV24-1; D possibly corresponds to TRBD2 (6 bases). This CDR3 spans 18 amino acids. Trimming left V 5 bases short and J 2 bases short, with 21 bases between. The germline V gene encodes CDR1 KGHDR and CDR2 SFDVKD. The CDR3 region has the DNA TGTGCCACCAGTGGGGACTTACCCGGTCTGAGCCCCTACAATGAGCAGTTCTTC. It codes for CATSGDLPGLSPYNEQFF.

In its sample, this clonotype was seen a few times. V is TRBV7-3 and J is TRBJ2-2, with 7 bases that match TRBD2. Germline V gives CDR1 SGHTA, CDR2 FQGTGA. The CDR3 contains 13 residues. V gave up 5 bases and J gave up 7 bases; unmatched junction bases: 4. The DNA of the CDR3 is TGTGCCAGCAGCCCCCGGGGGGTCGGGGAGCTGTTTTTT. Residues: CASSPRGVGELFF.

This clonotype has a handful of counts. The gene calls are TRBV10-3 and TRBJ2-1; TRBD2 agrees at 10 bases. The V and J ends lost 0 bases and 7 bases, in that order; junction bases with no gene match: 18. This CDR3 has 20 amino acids. The V gene's germline CDR1 is ENHRY and CDR2 SYGVKD. The CDR3 protein is CAISESVVRQKLAGRNEQFF. The DNA of the CDR3 is TGTGCCATCAGTGAGTCGGTCGTGAGGCAGAAACTAGCGGGAAGGAATGAGCAGTTCTTC.

This sequence joins TRBV6-2 or TRBV6-3 and TRBJ1-2; D uncertain. V lost 0 bases and J 4 bases, leaving 9 bases between the germline ends. Looked up from germline, CDR1 is MNHEY and CDR2 is SVGEGT. The CDR3 covers 14 residues. CDR3 nucleotide sequence: TGTGCCAGCAGTTACTCGGAAGCTTCCTATGGCTACACCTTC. Its protein product is CASSYSEASYGYTF.

The chain employs TRBV20-1 and TRBJ2-1; 9 bases align to TRBD2. Germline V gene sequence: CDR1 DFQATT, CDR2 SNEGSKA (reference sequence). The V and J ends lost 1 base and 4 bases, in that order; junction bases with no gene match: 23. CDR3 size: 21 residues. Here the CDR3 reads CSARVLTATGTSPLGYNEQFF. As DNA, the CDR3 is TGCAGTGCTAGAGTTCTTACAGCCACCGGGACTAGCCCGTTGGGATACAATGAGCAGTTCTTC.

This sequence joins TRBV9 and TRBJ2-3; D not certain. The CDR3 has 15 amino acids. V lost 0 bases to trimming and J lost 2 bases, with 10 bases between them. CDR1 is SGDLS, CDR2 YYNGEE, per germline. CDR3 sequence: CASSVVGSATDTQYF. The DNA of the CDR3 is TGTGCCAGCAGCGTAGTGGGCAGCGCCACAGATACGCAGTATTTT.

This clonotype appeared a few times. The gene calls are TRBV29-1 and TRBJ1-2, with TRBD1 identical over 11 bases. Per the germline V gene, CDR1 is SQVTM and CDR2 is ANQGSEA. The CDR3 consists of 17 residues. Trimming took 6 bases from V and 3 from J; bases not matched to a gene: 15. The DNA for the CDR3 is TGCAGCGTCCCCCTCCGGGACAGGGGGGTGGGCGACTATGGCTACACCTTC. It specifies CSVPLRDRGVGDYGYTF.

This clonotype showed up many times. The genes are TRBV28 and TRBJ1-2, with a weak D call TRBD1 (6 bases). The V gene's germline CDR1 is MDHEN and CDR2 SYDVKM. The CDR3 length is 13 residues. V lost 4 bases and J lost 5, with 11 bases in between. CDR3 bases: TGTGCCAGCAGTTCGGACAGAACATATGGCTACACCTTC. It specifies CASSSDRTYGYTF.

This sequence joins TRBV19 and TRBJ1-6; 8 bases are a match to TRBD1. The germline V gene encodes CDR1 LNHDA and CDR2 SQIVND (reference sequence). The V gene end was trimmed by 1 base and the J gene end by 7 bases; junction bases not matched to a gene: 3. The CDR3 length is 15 residues. The chain's CDR3 is CASSIVGQANSPLHF. The CDR3 DNA follows: TGTGCCAGTAGTATAGTGGGACAGGCGAATTCACCCCTCCACTTT.

This clonotype was counted many times. The rearrangement uses TRBV12-3 or TRBV12-4 and TRBJ1-1; D is undetermined. With 8 bases removed from V and 1 base from J, the gap between germline ends came to 11 bases. CDR3 length: 13 residues. As DNA, the CDR3 is TGTGCCAGCGCTAAGGGTTGGAACACTGAAGCTTTCTTT. Amino acid sequence: CASAKGWNTEAFF.

This clonotype was observed at least ten times. The chain couples TRBV7-3 to TRBJ2-3; D perhaps matches TRBD2 (6 bases). This CDR3 has 15 amino acids. The germline gives CDR1 SGHTA, CDR2 FQGTGA. V was pared by 2 bases and J by 6 bases, with 15 bases between. The CDR3 reads CASSLVAGKVDTQYF. CDR3 nucleotide sequence: TGTGCCAGCAGCTTAGTGGCGGGAAAGGTGGATACGCAGTATTTT.

The chain links TRBV27 to TRBJ1-2, with 7 nucleotides matching TRBD1. Germline trimming cut 4 bases from V and 4 bases from J; bases unmatched to any gene: 6. CDR3 size: 14 residues. CDR1 is MNHEY, CDR2 SMNVEV, per germline (reference sequence). The CDR3 is CASSSGTVLYGYTF. The DNA for the CDR3 is TGTGCCAGCAGTTCCGGGACAGTACTCTATGGCTACACCTTC.

The chain joins TRBV10-3 to TRBJ1-1, with D perhaps TRBD1 (6 bases). Germline V gene sequence: CDR1 ENHRY, CDR2 SYGVKD. CDR3 size: 14 residues. The V end lost 7 bases, the J end lost 2 bases, and 14 bases lay between the germline ends. CDR3 protein: CAINTGTTNTEAFF. The CDR3 DNA is TGTGCCATCAACACCGGGACAACTAACACTGAAGCTTTCTTT.

Turning to this clonotype: A far larger clone is just one base off, so this is likely a read error. The CDR3 ends on some other residue instead of the conserved phenylalanine or tryptophan, so this is likely a read error. This chain joins TRBV7-2 and TRBJ2-1; D remains ambiguous. The CDR3 loop spans 13 amino acids. V was cut by 1 base and J by 0 bases, with 1 base left in between. Germline V gene lookup returns CDR1 SGHTA and CDR2 FQGNSA. The CDR3 DNA reads TGTGCCAGCAGCTTAGACTCCTACAATGAGCAGTTCTCC. Translation: CASSLDSYNEQFS.

This clonotype was seen repeatedly, ten times or more. Mismatch with germline at one junction end may stem from a read error. The V gene is TRBV20-1, the J gene TRBJ2-1; D possibly corresponds to TRBD2 (5 bases). The CDR3 is made up of 14 amino acids. The germline gives CDR1 DFQATT, CDR2 SNEGSKA (reference sequence). The CDR3 sequence is CSASVPSTYNEQFF. The CDR3 DNA sequence: TGCAGTGCTAGTGTCCCTAGCACCTACAATGAGCAATTCTTC.

This clonotype was recorded many times. V and J are TRBV2 and TRBJ2-7; 9 bases are a match to TRBD2. The V gene's germline CDR1 is SNHLY and CDR2 FYNNEI. Unmatched junction bases numbered 5, after V lost 5 bases and J lost 0 bases. This CDR3 is 15 amino acids long. The CDR3 DNA sequence: TGTGCCAGCAGTTTCCTAGCGGGGAGCTCCTACGAGCAGTACTTC. This codes for CASSFLAGSSYEQYF.